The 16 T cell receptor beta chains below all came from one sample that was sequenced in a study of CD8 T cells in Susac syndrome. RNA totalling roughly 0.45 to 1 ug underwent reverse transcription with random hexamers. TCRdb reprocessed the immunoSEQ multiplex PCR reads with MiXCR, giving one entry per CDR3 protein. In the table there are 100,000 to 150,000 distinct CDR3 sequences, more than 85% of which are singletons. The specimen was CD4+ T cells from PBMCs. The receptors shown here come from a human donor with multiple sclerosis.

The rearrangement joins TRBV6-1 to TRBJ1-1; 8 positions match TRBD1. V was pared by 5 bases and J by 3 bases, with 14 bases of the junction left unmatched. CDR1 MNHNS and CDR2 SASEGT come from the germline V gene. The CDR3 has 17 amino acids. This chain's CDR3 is CASSLPGQAAEYTEAFF. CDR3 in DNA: TGTGCCAGCAGTCTTCCGGGACAGGCGGCGGAGTACACTGAAGCTTTCTTT.

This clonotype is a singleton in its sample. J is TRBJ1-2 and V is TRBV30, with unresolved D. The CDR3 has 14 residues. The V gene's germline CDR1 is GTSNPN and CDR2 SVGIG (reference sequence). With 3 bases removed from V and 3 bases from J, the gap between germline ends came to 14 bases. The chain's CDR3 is CAWRPGETDYGYTF. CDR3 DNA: TGTGCCTGGAGGCCGGGTGAGACTGACTATGGCTACACCTTC.

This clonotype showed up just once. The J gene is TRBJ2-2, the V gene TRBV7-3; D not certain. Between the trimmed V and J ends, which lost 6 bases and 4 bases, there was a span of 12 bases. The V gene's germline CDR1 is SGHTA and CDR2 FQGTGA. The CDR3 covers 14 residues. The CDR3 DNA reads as TGTGCCAGCAGACGACAACAGTCCACCGGGGAGCTGTTTTTT. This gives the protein CASRRQQSTGELFF. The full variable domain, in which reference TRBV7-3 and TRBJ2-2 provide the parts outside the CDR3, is GAGVSQTPSNKVTEKGKYVELRCDPISGHTALYWYRQSLGQGPEFLIYFQGTGAADDSGLPNDRFFAVRPEGSVSTLKIQRTERGDSAVYLCASRRQQSTGELFFGEGSRLTVL.

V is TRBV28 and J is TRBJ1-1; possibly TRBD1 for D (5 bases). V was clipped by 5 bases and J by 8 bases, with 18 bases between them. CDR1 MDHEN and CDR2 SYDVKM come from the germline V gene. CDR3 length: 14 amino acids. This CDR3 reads CASSLTAVAVEAFF. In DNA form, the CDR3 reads TGTGCCAGCAGTCTGACAGCGGTGGCGGTGGAAGCTTTCTTT.

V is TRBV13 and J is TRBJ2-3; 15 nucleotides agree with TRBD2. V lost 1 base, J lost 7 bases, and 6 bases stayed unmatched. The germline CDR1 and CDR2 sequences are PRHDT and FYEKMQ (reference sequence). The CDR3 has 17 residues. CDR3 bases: TGTGCCAGCAGCTTAGACCGGGGACTAGCGGGGGGCAATACGCAGTATTTT. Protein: CASSLDRGLAGGNTQYF.

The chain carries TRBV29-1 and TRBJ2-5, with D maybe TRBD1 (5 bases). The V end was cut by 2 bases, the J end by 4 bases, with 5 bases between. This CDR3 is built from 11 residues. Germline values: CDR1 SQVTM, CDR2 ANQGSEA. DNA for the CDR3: TGCAGCGTTGAAAGGGGAGAGACCCAGTACTTC. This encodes CSVERGETQYF.

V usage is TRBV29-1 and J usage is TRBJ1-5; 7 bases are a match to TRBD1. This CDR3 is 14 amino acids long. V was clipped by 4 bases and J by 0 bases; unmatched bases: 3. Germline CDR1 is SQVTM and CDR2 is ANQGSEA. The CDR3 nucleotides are TGCAGCGTTGGGGAGGGGGCTAGCAATCAGCCCCAGCATTTT. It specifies CSVGEGASNQPQHF.

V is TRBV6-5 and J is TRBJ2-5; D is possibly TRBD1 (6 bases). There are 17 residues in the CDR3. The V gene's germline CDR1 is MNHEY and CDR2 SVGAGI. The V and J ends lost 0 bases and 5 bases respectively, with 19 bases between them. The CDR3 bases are TGTGCCAGCAGTTACTCGGCCGATGGCAGGGGCGGGGAGACCCAGTACTTC. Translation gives CASSYSADGRGGETQYF.

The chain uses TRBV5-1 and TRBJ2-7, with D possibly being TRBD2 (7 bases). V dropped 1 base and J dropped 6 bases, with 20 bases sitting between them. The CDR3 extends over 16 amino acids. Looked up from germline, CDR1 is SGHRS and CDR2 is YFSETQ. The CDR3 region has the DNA TGCGCCAGCAGCTTGAGATCTGCGGGGGCGTTATTCGAGCAGTACTTC. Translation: CASSLRSAGALFEQYF.

CDR3 loop: CASSATGFSEQFF. The CDR3, as DNA: TGCGCCAGCAGCGCTACAGGGTTCAGTGAGCAGTTCTTC. The chain is built from TRBV5-1 and TRBJ2-1; the D gene is possibly TRBD1 (6 bases). Trimming pared 4 bases from V and 9 bases from J, leaving 14 bases between. Germline V gives CDR1 SGHRS, CDR2 YFSETQ. The CDR3 sequence is 13 residues long.

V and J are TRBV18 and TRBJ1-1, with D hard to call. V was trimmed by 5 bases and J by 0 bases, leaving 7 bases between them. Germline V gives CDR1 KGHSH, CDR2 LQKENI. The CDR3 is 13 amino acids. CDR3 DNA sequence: TGTGCCAGCTCATTTGACGTGAACACTGAAGCTTTCTTT. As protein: CASSFDVNTEAFF.

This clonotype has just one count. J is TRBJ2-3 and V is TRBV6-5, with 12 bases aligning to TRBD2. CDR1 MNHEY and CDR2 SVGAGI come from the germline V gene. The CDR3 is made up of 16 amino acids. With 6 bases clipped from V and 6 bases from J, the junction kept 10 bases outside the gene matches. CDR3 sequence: CASSLQLAGGSDTQYF. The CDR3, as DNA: TGTGCCAGCAGCTTACAACTAGCGGGGGGCTCTGATACGCAGTATTTT.

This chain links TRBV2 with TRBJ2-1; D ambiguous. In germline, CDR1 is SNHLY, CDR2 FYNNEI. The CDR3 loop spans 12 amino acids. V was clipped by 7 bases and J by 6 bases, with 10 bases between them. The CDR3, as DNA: TGTGCCAGCAAATCTGAAGGCAATGAGCAGTTCTTC. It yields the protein CASKSEGNEQFF.

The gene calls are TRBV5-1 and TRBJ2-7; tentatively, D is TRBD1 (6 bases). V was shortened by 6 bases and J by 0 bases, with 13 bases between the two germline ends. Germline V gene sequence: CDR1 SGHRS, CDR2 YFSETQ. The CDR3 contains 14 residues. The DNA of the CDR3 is TGCGCCAGCAATCCGGGACAAAGCTCCTACGAGCAGTACTTC. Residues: CASNPGQSSYEQYF.

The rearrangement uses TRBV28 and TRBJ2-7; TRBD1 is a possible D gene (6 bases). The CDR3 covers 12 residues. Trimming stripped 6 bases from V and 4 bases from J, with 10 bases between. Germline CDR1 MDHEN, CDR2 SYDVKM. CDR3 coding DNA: TGTGCCAGCAGACCCGGGACATACGAGCAGTACTTC. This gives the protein CASRPGTYEQYF. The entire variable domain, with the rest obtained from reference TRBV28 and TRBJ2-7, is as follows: DVKVTQSSRYLVKRTGEKVFLECVQDMDHENMFWYRQDPGLGLRLIYFSYDVKMKEKGDIPEGYSVSREKKERFSLILESASTNQTSMYLCASRPGTYEQYFGPGTRLTVT.

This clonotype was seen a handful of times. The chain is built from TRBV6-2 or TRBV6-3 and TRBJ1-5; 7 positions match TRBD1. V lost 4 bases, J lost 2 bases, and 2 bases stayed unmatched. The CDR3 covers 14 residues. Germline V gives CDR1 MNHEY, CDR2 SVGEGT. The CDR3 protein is CASSWDSGNQPQHF. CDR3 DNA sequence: TGTGCCAGCAGTTGGGACAGCGGCAATCAGCCCCAGCATTTT.